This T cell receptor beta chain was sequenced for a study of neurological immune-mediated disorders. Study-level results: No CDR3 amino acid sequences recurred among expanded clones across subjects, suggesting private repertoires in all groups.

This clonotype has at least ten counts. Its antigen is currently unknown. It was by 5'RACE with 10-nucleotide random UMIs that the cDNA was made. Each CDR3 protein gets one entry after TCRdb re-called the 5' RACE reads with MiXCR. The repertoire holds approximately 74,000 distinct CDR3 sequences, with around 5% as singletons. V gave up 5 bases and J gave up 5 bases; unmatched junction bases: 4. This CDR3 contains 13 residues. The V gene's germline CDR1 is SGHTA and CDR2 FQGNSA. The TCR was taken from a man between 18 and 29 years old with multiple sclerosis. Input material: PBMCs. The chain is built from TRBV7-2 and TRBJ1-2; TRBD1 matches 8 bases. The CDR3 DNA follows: TGTGCCAGCAGCGACTGGACAGGGTATGGCTACACCTTC. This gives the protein CASSDWTGYGYTF. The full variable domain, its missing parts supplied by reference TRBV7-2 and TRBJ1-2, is GAGVSQSPSNKVTEKGKDVELRCDPISGHTALYWYRQSLGQGLEFLIYFQGNSAPDKSGLPSDRFSAERTGGSVSTLTIQRTQQEDSAVYLCASSDWTGYGYTFGSGTRLTVV.